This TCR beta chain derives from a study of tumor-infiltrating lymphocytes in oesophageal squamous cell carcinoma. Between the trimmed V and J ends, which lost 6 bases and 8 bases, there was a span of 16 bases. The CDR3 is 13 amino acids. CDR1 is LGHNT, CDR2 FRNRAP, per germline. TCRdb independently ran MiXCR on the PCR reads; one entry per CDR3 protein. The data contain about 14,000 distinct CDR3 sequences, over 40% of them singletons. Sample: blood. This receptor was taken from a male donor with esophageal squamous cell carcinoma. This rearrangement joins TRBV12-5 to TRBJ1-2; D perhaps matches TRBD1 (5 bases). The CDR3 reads CASGLGGGRGYTF. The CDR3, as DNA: TGTGCTAGTGGCTTAGGCGGGGGTCGGGGCTACACCTTC. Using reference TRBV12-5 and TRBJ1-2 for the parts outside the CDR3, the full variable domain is DARVTQTPRHKVTEMGQEVTMRCQPILGHNTVFWYRQTMMQGLELLAYFRNRAPLDDSGMPKDRFSAEMPDATLATLKIQPSEPRDSAVYFCASGLGGGRGYTFGSGTRLTVV.